This passage covers 6 T cell receptor beta chains from one sample sequenced in a study of T cell responses to AZD1222 COVID-19 vaccine. The repertoire was sequenced with immunoSEQ multiplex PCR; TCRdb's copy has only in-frame clones and lacks some. The data contain about 97,000 clones, around nine tenths of them singletons. The material sequenced was peripheral blood, taken on day 0 of AZD1222 vaccination. The receptors shown here come from an adult in good health.

This sequence joins TRBV7-9 and TRBJ1-3, with D possibly matching TRBD1 (6 bases). Germline CDR1 and CDR2: SEHNR and FQNEAQ (reference sequence). V was cut by 4 bases and J by 0 bases, with 16 bases left in between. This CDR3 spans 17 amino acids. The CDR3 spells CASSYETGLFSGNTIYF. The CDR3 coding sequence is TGTGCCAGCAGCTACGAGACAGGTTTATTCTCTGGAAACACCATATATTTT.

This CDR3 reads CASSVPPV. CDR3 bases: TGTGCCAGCAGCGTACCGCCGGTC. The genes are TRBV9 and TRBJ2-7, with D unclear. Germline V lookup: CDR1 SGDLS, CDR2 YYNGEE. The CDR3 sequence is 8 residues long.

This clone was seen a single time. The rearrangement links TRBV12-5 to TRBJ2-7; TRBD1 might be the D (6 bases). The V end was cut by 7 bases, the J end by 7 bases, with 26 bases between. The CDR3 has 16 residues. From germline, CDR1 is LGHNT and CDR2 FRNRAP. The CDR3: CASAPPPRTAFFEQYF. CDR3 DNA: TGTGCTAGTGCTCCTCCCCCCAGGACAGCCTTCTTTGAGCAGTACTTC.

The rearrangement joins TRBV18 to TRBJ2-7; 10 bases match TRBD1. CDR3 length equals 13 residues. The trim removed 6 bases at V and 12 bases at J, leaving 11 bases unmatched. From germline, CDR1 is KGHSH and CDR2 LQKENI. DNA for the CDR3: TGTGCCAGCTCCCCTAATGACAGGGGGCTTTGGTACTTC. Amino acid sequence: CASSPNDRGLWYF.

The J gene is TRBJ2-5, the V gene TRBV12-3 or TRBV12-4; D is ambiguous. Between the trimmed V and J ends, which lost 2 bases and 7 bases, there was a span of 8 bases. The CDR3 runs to 12 residues. The CDR3 coding sequence is TGTGCCAGCAGTTTACGGCGTGGGACCCAGTACTTC. This sequence encodes CASSLRRGTQYF.

This chain links TRBV7-2 with TRBJ2-7; no reliable D call. The CDR3 consists of 17 residues. Germline V gives CDR1 SGHTA, CDR2 FQGNSA. V dropped 0 bases and J dropped 5 bases, with 20 bases sitting between them. CDR3 in DNA: TGTGCCAGCAGCTTAGCTCCCCCCGGGTCAGGTCGCCACGAGCAGTACTTC. Residues: CASSLAPPGSGRHEQYF.